The 23 T cell receptor beta chains below were found in one sample sequenced in a study of blood T cells in healthy people across ages. Alongside a J-beta primer mix, a sample-barcoded 5' primer served in a second PCR lasting roughly 6 to 12 cycles. From the 5' RACE reads, TCRdb called clonotypes with MiXCR, one entry per CDR3 protein. The sample shows fewer than 2,000,000 distinct CDR3 sequences, about 39% of them seen only once. The sequencing input was blood. The receptor set was obtained from a human donor in good health.

V gene TRBV6-2 or TRBV6-3 combines with J gene TRBJ1-2; 10 positions match TRBD1. The V gene end was trimmed by 2 bases and the J gene end by 0 bases; junction bases not matched to a gene: 6. Germline V gene sequence: CDR1 MNHEY, CDR2 SVGEGT. This CDR3 comprises 17 residues. The DNA for the CDR3 is TGTGCCAGCAGTTACCCGGACAGGGGGGAAACTAACTATGGCTACACCTTC. Protein: CASSYPDRGETNYGYTF.

The chain has TRBV6-2 or TRBV6-3 and TRBJ2-3, with unresolved D. Germline V lookup: CDR1 MNHEY, CDR2 SVGEGT. Trimming pared 1 base from V and 3 bases from J, leaving 5 bases between. The CDR3 sequence is 13 residues long. CDR3 sequence reads: CASSYLRTDTQYF. The DNA of the CDR3 is TGTGCCAGCAGTTACTTGAGAACAGATACGCAGTATTTT.

V gene TRBV5-6 combines with J gene TRBJ2-3; tentatively, D is TRBD2 (6 bases). V was trimmed by 4 bases and J by 1 base, leaving 13 bases between them. CDR3 length equals 15 residues. CDR1 SGHDT and CDR2 YYEEEE come from the germline V gene. CDR3 bases: TGTGCCAGCAGCCCATACTGGGGGGGCACAGATACGCAGTATTTT. Translating it yields CASSPYWGGTDTQYF.

The chain joins TRBV9 to TRBJ1-3, with 7 bases matching TRBD1. V lost 1 base to trimming and J lost 0 bases; unmatched junction nucleotides: 4. This CDR3 has 16 amino acids. Germline lookup yields CDR1 SGDLS and CDR2 YYNGEE. CDR3: CASSVTGTASGNTIYF. The CDR3 nucleotides read TGTGCCAGCAGCGTAACCGGGACAGCCTCTGGAAACACCATATATTTT.

This clonotype was picked up a small number of times. The chain joins TRBV15 to TRBJ1-2, with 8 bases matching TRBD1. CDR3 size: 15 residues. Germline CDR1 is LNHNV and CDR2 is YYDKDF (reference sequence). V lost 1 base to trimming and J lost 4 bases; unmatched junction nucleotides: 5. The CDR3 loop is CATSRGQGASYGYTF. Here the CDR3 DNA reads TGTGCCACCAGCAGAGGTCAGGGGGCAAGCTATGGCTACACCTTC.

CDR3 in DNA: TGTGCCAGCAGCCCAAGGACCCCCGGGGTGTACTTC. Translating gives CASSPRTPGVYF. This sequence joins TRBV7-2 and TRBJ2-4, with D possibly TRBD2 on 5 matching bases. The ends were cut back, 5 bases at V and 15 bases at J, with 17 bases in the middle. The CDR3 consists of 12 residues. Germline CDR1 is SGHTA and CDR2 is FQGNSA.

This clonotype has just a few counts. The gene calls are TRBV24-1 and TRBJ2-3; D is unresolved. CDR3 length equals 14 residues. Trimming stripped 3 bases from V and 3 bases from J, with 9 bases between. Germline CDR1 and CDR2: KGHDR and SFDVKD. In DNA, the CDR3 is TGTGCCACCAGTGATCCCTTTTCGACAGATACGCAGTATTTT. Amino acid sequence: CATSDPFSTDTQYF.

This clonotype has just a few counts. The chain joins TRBV20-1 to TRBJ2-7; TRBD2 matches 11 bases. CDR1 and CDR2 (germline): DFQATT, SNEGSKA (reference sequence). The CDR3 has 15 amino acids. V shed 3 bases and J 4 bases; nucleotides not matched to a gene: 8. CDR3 bases: TGCAGTGCTAGTAAAGGTCTAGCGGGGGGTTACGAGCAGTACTTC. Encoded protein: CSASKGLAGGYEQYF.

The chain joins TRBV5-1 to TRBJ2-7, with TRBD1 matching over 8 bases. In germline, CDR1 is SGHRS, CDR2 YFSETQ. There are 13 residues in the CDR3. The V segment lost 7 bases and the J segment 5 bases; nucleotides outside the gene matches: 8. CDR3 sequence reads: CASQQTGVNEQYF. Written as DNA, the CDR3 is TGCGCCAGCCAGCAGACAGGGGTTAACGAGCAGTACTTC.

This clonotype was recorded once. The rearrangement joins TRBV6-6 to TRBJ2-3, with D unresolved. The CDR3 is 11 residues long. Germline V gene data show CDR1 as MNHNY and CDR2 as SVGAGI (reference sequence). Trimming removed 2 bases at V and 14 bases at J, with 11 bases between. CDR3 sequence (DNA): TGTGCCAGCAGTTACGGCAACAGTCTGTATTTT. Its translation is CASSYGNSLYF.

V gene TRBV2 combines with J gene TRBJ1-2; tentatively, D is TRBD1 (6 bases). Germline CDR1 SNHLY, CDR2 FYNNEI. This CDR3 region has 12 residues. The V and J ends lost 6 bases and 3 bases respectively, with 8 bases between them. This CDR3 is CASRGQYYGYTF. CDR3 coding DNA: TGTGCCAGCAGAGGACAGTACTATGGCTACACCTTC.

The genes are TRBV6-2 or TRBV6-3 and TRBJ1-2, with 8 positions matching TRBD1. The junction had 7 bases not matched to a gene; V was cut back by 6 bases and J by 4 bases. The length of the CDR3 is 14 residues. Germline V gene data show CDR1 as MNHEY and CDR2 as SVGEGT. The CDR3 DNA follows: TGTGCCAGCAGGCGCGGACAGGGAATCTATGGCTACACCTTC. Translation: CASRRGQGIYGYTF.

Only a few counts were recorded for this clonotype. This chain joins TRBV4-3 and TRBJ2-1; D is undetermined. The V gene's germline CDR1 is LGHNA and CDR2 YSLEER. Trimming stripped 5 bases from V and 6 bases from J, with 14 bases between. The CDR3 contains 14 residues. DNA of the CDR3: TGCGCCAGCAGCAATGAATACGGGCTCAATGAGCAGTTCTTC. Its protein product is CASSNEYGLNEQFF.

This clonotype was seen only a few times. This sequence joins TRBV5-1 and TRBJ2-3; 10 bases fit TRBD1. Per the germline V gene, CDR1 is SGHRS and CDR2 is YFSETQ. Trimming removed 0 bases from V and 4 bases from J; junction bases left unmatched: 2. The CDR3 runs 15 residues. The CDR3, as DNA: TGCGCCAGCAGCTTGGGACAGGGGGCTTCAGATACGCAGTATTTT. Translated: CASSLGQGASDTQYF.

The chain combines TRBV29-1 with TRBJ1-4; D is unclear. Trimming took 4 bases from V and 8 from J, leaving 14 bases between them. Germline V gene data show CDR1 as SQVTM and CDR2 as ANQGSEA. The CDR3 has 13 residues. CDR3 sequence (DNA): TGCAGCGTTGTCCAACGAACGGGAGAAAAACTGTTTTTT. Translating gives CSVVQRTGEKLFF.

The V call is TRBV7-2, the J call TRBJ1-1, with D possibly being TRBD1 (5 bases). The CDR3 contains 13 residues. Trimming took off 7 bases at V and 4 bases at J, with 13 bases between the two ends. CDR1 and CDR2 (germline): SGHTA, FQGNSA. DNA for the CDR3: TGTGCCAGCATCTCAGTGGGGGGCACTGAAGCTTTCTTT. It is translated as CASISVGGTEAFF.

The chain has TRBV5-1 and TRBJ2-3, with D perhaps matching TRBD1 (6 bases). Trimming took off 4 bases at V and 2 bases at J, with 20 bases between the two ends. CDR1 and CDR2 from the germline V gene are SGHRS and YFSETQ. CDR3 length: 17 residues. The CDR3 reads CASSGADRSVNTDTQYF. The CDR3 region has the DNA TGCGCCAGCAGCGGGGCCGACAGGTCGGTGAACACAGATACGCAGTATTTT.

As regards this clonotype: A clone one base away is much larger, so this may be a read error. The chain uses TRBV28 and TRBJ1-5; D is perhaps TRBD1 (5 bases). CDR1 and CDR2 (germline): MDHEN, SYDVKM. The CDR3 loop spans 17 amino acids. CDR3: CASSPSGTRVSNQPQQF. The DNA of the CDR3 is TGTGCCAGCAGTCCCAGTGGGACCCGGGTGAGCAATCAGCCCCAGCAGTTT.

The J gene is TRBJ2-5, the V gene TRBV7-3, with D unclear. The assigned J gene may be wrong: the sequence end matches TRBJ2-7 better. CDR1 is SGHTA, CDR2 FQGTGA, per germline. The length of the CDR3 is 12 residues. The CDR3 DNA follows: TGTGCCAGCAGCTTAAAGGGCTGCGAGCAGTACTTC. It translates to CASSLKGCEQYF.

This clonotype was detected a few times. The chain links TRBV7-2 to TRBJ2-3; 9 bases line up with TRBD2. The V gene end was trimmed by 3 bases and the J gene end by 0 bases; junction bases not matched to a gene: 4. CDR3 size: 16 residues. The germline V gene has CDR1 SGHTA and CDR2 FQGNSA. CDR3 region: CASSFDTSGSTDTQYF. In DNA form, the CDR3 reads TGTGCCAGCAGCTTTGATACTAGCGGGAGCACAGATACGCAGTATTTT.

The chain couples TRBV7-2 to TRBJ1-6; 7 positions match TRBD1. The trim removed 7 bases at V and 6 bases at J, leaving 9 bases unmatched. This CDR3 has 15 residues. Germline V gene sequence: CDR1 SGHTA, CDR2 FQGNSA. The CDR3 protein is CASNPSGTVNSPLHF. The CDR3 region has the DNA TGTGCCAGCAATCCTTCGGGGACAGTTAATTCACCCCTCCACTTT.

This sequence joins TRBV6-6 and TRBJ2-7; D may match TRBD1 or TRBD2 (5 bases each). V was pared by 5 bases and J by 0 bases, with 20 bases between. The CDR3 spans 17 residues. The germline V gene has CDR1 MNHNY and CDR2 SVGAGI (reference sequence). The CDR3 spells CASSPPGGTASSYEQYF. The CDR3 region has the DNA TGTGCCAGCAGTCCGCCCGGTGGGACGGCCAGCTCCTACGAGCAGTACTTC.

This chain uses TRBV18 with TRBJ2-7; 9 bases fit TRBD1. V lost 5 bases, J lost 4 bases, and 9 bases stayed unmatched. The CDR3 has 15 residues. CDR1 and CDR2 (germline): KGHSH, LQKENI. For the CDR3, the DNA is TGTGCCAGCTCAACCACCGGGACAGGGTTTTACGAGCAGTACTTC. Protein sequence: CASSTTGTGFYEQYF.